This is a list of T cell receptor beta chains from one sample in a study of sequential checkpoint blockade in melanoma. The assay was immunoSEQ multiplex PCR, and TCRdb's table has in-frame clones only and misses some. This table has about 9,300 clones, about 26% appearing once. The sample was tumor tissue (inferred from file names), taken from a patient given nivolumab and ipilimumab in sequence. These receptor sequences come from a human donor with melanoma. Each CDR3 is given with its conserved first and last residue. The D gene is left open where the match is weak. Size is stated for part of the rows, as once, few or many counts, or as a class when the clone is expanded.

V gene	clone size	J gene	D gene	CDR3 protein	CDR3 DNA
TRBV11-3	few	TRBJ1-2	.	CASSFGGGLTNYGYTF	TGTGCCAGCAGCTTTGGGGGAGGGCTCACTAACTATGGCTACACCTTC
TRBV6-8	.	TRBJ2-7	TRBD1	CASSSTGRAEQYF	TGTGCCAGCAGTTCGACAGGGCGGGCCGAGCAGTACTTC
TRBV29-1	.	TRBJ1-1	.	CSVVPLGGLTEAFF	TGCAGCGTTGTTCCTCTCGGGGGTTTGACTGAAGCTTTCTTT
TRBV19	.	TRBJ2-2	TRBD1	CASRQGYTGELFF	TGTGCCAGTCGACAGGGGTACACCGGGGAGCTGTTTTTT
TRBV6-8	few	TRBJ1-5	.	CASSYGYNQPQHF	TGTGCCAGCAGTTACGGGTACAATCAGCCCCAGCATTTT
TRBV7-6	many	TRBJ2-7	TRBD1	CASSIPGQGYYEQYF	TGTGCCAGCAGCATTCCGGGACAGGGTTATTACGAGCAGTACTTC
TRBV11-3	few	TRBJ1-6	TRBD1	CASSFGTGGNSPLHF	TGTGCCAGCAGCTTTGGGACAGGGGGGAATTCACCCCTCCACTTT
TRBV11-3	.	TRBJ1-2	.	CASSLDWQGPYGYTF	TGTGCCAGCAGCTTAGATTGGCAGGGACCTTATGGCTACACCTTC
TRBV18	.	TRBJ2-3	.	CASSPSTDTQYF	TGTGCCAGCTCACCTAGCACAGATACGCAGTATTTT
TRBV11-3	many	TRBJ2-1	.	CASSLSPATNEQFF	TGTGCCAGCAGCTTAAGCCCCGCGACCAATGAGCAGTTCTTC
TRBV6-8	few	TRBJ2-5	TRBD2	CASSGASGGLKTQYF	TGTGCCAGCAGCGGGGCTAGCGGGGGGTTGAAGACCCAGTACTTC
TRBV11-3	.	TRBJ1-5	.	CASSFFSPNQPQHF	TGTGCCAGCAGCTTTTTCAGTCCCAATCAGCCCCAGCATTTT
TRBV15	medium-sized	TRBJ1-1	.	CATSRVTGWETEAFF	TGTGCCACCAGCAGAGTAACAGGGTGGGAGACTGAAGCTTTCTTT
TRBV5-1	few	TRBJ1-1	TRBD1	CASSHSGTGLNTEAFF	TGCGCCAGCAGCCACTCAGGGACAGGGCTAAACACTGAAGCTTTCTTT
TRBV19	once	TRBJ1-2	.	CASSMTSYGYTF	TGTGCCAGTAGTATGACATCCTATGGCTACACCTTC
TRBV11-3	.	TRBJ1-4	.	CASSLRGGGWKLFF	TGTGCCAGCAGCCTGAGGGGCGGGGGATGGAAACTGTTTTTT
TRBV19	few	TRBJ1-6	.	CASSRPLGNSPLHF	TGTGCCAGTAGTCGACCACTAGGGAATTCACCCCTCCACTTT
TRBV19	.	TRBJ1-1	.	CASSRAEGHEAFF	TGTGCCAGTAGTCGGGCGGAGGGGCACGAAGCTTTCTTT
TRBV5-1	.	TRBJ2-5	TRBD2	CASSLAAVGGQETQYF	TGCGCCAGCAGCTTGGCCGCCGTGGGGGGGCAAGAGACCCAGTACTTC
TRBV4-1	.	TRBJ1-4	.	CASSLAGAYEKLFF	TGCGCCAGCAGCCTGGCGGGGGCGTACGAAAAACTGTTTTTT
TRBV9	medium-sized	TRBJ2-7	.	CASSLGPGSSYEQYF	TGTGCCAGCAGCTTAGGCCCAGGGAGCTCCTACGAGCAGTACTTC